This TCR beta chain came from a study of neurological immune-mediated disorders. Study outcomes and limitations: None of the CDR3 amino acid sequences of expanded clones were shared across subjects, and this suggested private repertoires in all groups.

PBMCs stored at -80 C, 2 million in total, were the source of the unsorted libraries. Template-switch 5'RACE cDNA synthesis added a 10-nucleotide unique molecular identifier. Each CDR3 protein gets one entry after TCRdb re-called the 5' RACE reads with MiXCR. The sample records about 120,000 distinct CDR3 sequences, approximately 3.2% being singletons. Germline trimming cut 2 bases from V and 9 bases from J; bases unmatched to any gene: 8. The CDR3 covers 14 residues. Per germline, CDR1 DFQATT and CDR2 SNEGSKA (reference sequence). This clonotype was seen at least ten times. Its target is unknown. The specimen sequenced was PBMCs. The sequence was collected from a woman aged 25 to 39 with multiple sclerosis. The chain has TRBV20-1 and TRBJ2-1, with 9 bases that match TRBD2. The CDR3 region has the DNA TGCAGTGCTAGATCCAGCGGGAGGCCAGTTGAGCAGTTCTTC. Its protein is CSARSSGRPVEQFF.